The source of this T cell receptor beta chain is a study of human T cells and chemical hapten exposure. Notes on the study in general: PT1 expanded TCR numbers rose with patch test score.

Regarding this clonotype: Its antigen is unknown.

This sample's time point: patch test 1, 2 weeks after DPC sensitization. Treatment indicated: therapeutic diphenylcyclopropenone sensitization with weekly scalp DPC. Patients had alopecia, were aged 18 to 70, and were not pregnant. Each cDNA molecule in the library carried unique molecular identifiers. TCRdb used MiXCR to reprocess the RACE reads, holding one entry per CDR3 protein. The data show 300,000 to 400,000 distinct CDR3 sequences, around 7% seen once. V dropped 4 bases and J dropped 3 bases, with 10 bases sitting between them. The CDR3 has 14 residues. Per the germline V gene, CDR1 is SGHDN and CDR2 is FVKESK.

The sequences come from whole blood, collected in connection with sensitization to the hapten diphenylcyclopropenone (DPC). The clonotype was recovered from a woman between 18 and 30 years old with alopecia areata. Some clones in this sample may be carry-over from other donors' samples. The genes are TRBV14 and TRBJ2-1; tentative D call: TRBD1 (6 bases). CDR3 nucleotides: TGTGCCAGCAGCCCACAGGGTTTCTACAATGAGCAGTTCTTC. It yields the protein CASSPQGFYNEQFF.